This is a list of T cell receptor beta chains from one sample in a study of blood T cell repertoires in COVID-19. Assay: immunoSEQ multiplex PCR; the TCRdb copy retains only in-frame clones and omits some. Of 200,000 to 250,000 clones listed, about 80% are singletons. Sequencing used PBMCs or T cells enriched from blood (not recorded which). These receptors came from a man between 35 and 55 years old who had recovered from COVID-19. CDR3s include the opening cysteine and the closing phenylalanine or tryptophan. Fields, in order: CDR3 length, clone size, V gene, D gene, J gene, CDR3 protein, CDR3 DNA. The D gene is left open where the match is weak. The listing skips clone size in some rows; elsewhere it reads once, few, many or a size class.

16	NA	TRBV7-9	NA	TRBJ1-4	CASSSPRGGPNEKLFF	TGTGCCAGCAGCTCGCCGAGGGGGGGTCCTAATGAAAAACTGTTTTTT
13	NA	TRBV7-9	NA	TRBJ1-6	CASSERVNSPLHF	TGTGCCAGCAGCGAGAGAGTGAATTCACCCCTCCACTTT
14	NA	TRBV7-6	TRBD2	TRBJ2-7	CASSPLSGGYEQYF	TGTGCCAGCAGCCCTCTATCGGGGGGTTACGAGCAGTACTTC
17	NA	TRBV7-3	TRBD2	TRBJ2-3	CASSLSPGTTSTDTQYF	TGTGCCAGCAGCCTCTCCCCCGGGACTACAAGCACAGATACGCAGTATTTT
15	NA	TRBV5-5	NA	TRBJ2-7	CASSLVRPRSGEQYF	TGTGCCAGCAGCTTGGTCAGGCCCCGGAGCGGGGAGCAGTACTTC
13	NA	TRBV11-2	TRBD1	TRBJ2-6	CASSYARGSVLTF	TGTGCCAGCAGCTATGCCAGGGGGAGCGTCCTGACTTTC
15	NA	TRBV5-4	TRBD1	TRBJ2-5	CASSVTGQAEETQYF	TGTGCCAGCAGCGTGACCGGACAGGCTGAAGAGACCCAGTACTTC
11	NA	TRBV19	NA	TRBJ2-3	CASGNTDTQYF	TGTGCCAGCGGGAACACAGATACGCAGTATTTT
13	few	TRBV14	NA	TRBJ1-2	CASSQAGTRGYTF	TGTGCCAGCAGCCAAGCGGGAACTAGGGGCTACACCTTC
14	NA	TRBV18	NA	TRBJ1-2	CASSPPTEGRGYTF	TGTGCCAGCTCACCACCGACGGAGGGTAGGGGCTACACCTTC
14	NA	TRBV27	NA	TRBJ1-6	CASGYRAIHSPLHF	TGTGCCAGCGGCTACAGGGCCATCCATTCACCCCTCCACTTT
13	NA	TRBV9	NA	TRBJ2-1	CASSAHGGEEQFF	TGTGCCAGCAGCGCACACGGAGGTGAAGAGCAGTTCTTC
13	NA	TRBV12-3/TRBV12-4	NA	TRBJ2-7	CASSLSRVYEQYF	TGTGCCAGCAGTTTGTCCAGGGTCTACGAGCAGTACTTC
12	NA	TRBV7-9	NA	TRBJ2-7	CASSAEASQQYF	TGTGCCAGCAGCGCCGAAGCGTCGCAGCAGTACTTC
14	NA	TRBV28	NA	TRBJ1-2	CASSLGGMGGGYTF	TGTGCCAGCAGTTTGGGGGGAATGGGTGGAGGCTACACCTTC
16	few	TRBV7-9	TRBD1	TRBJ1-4	CAVGPGGRSANEKLFF	TGTGCCGTGGGCCCAGGGGGCAGGTCGGCTAATGAAAAACTGTTTTTT
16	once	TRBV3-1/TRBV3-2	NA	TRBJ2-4	CASSQDLTLAKNIQYF	TGTGCCAGCAGCCAAGATCTAACCCTAGCCAAAAACATTCAGTACTTC
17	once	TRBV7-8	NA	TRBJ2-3	CASSLVGGGRGTDTQYF	TGTGCCAGCAGCTTAGTAGGGGGGGGCCGAGGCACAGATACGCAGTATTTT